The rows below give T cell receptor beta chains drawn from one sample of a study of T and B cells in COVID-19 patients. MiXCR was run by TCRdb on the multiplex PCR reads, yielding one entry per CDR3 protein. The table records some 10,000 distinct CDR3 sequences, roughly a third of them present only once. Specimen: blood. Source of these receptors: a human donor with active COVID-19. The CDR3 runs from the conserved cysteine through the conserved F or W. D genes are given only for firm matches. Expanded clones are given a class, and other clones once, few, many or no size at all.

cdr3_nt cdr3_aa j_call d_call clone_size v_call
TGTGCCAGCAGCCTCGACAGGGGTGGAAATCGGAAAGAGACCCAGTACTTC CASSLDRGGNRKETQYF TRBJ2-5 TRBD1 . TRBV5-5
TGTGCCATCAGTGATAAGGGTCAGGGCACAGATACGCAGTATTTT CAISDKGQGTDTQYF TRBJ2-3 . few TRBV10-3
TGTGCCAGCAGCTCCATAATGAGGGGGAACACTGAAGCTTTCTTT CASSSIMRGNTEAFF TRBJ1-1 . few TRBV12-3/TRBV12-4
TGTGCCAGCATGGGGGGCTATGGCTACACCTTC CASMGGYGYTF TRBJ1-2 . . TRBV27
TGTGCCAGCTCACTCGCCGGGACAGGCTCCAATTCACCCCTCCACTTT CASSLAGTGSNSPLHF TRBJ1-6 TRBD1 . TRBV18
TGTGCCAGCAGTGAAATACCGGGACAGGGGTCCTACGAGCAGTACTTC CASSEIPGQGSYEQYF TRBJ2-7 TRBD1 . TRBV6-1
TGTGCCAGCAGTCGACGACAGGGGTTTGGCTACACCTTC CASSRRQGFGYTF TRBJ1-2 TRBD1 medium-sized TRBV6-5
TGTGCCAGCAGCGTTCGTCGAGGGGCCGGTGGCTACACCTTC CASSVRRGAGGYTF TRBJ1-2 . . TRBV6-4
TGCGCCAGCAGCTCCGGGACTAGCACCTACGAGCAGTACTTC CASSSGTSTYEQYF TRBJ2-7 TRBD2 . TRBV6-1
TGTGCCAGCAGACTGGTCAGAGGAGCCGGGGAGCTGTTTTTT CASRLVRGAGELFF TRBJ2-2 . once TRBV2
TGCGCCAGCAGCTTAGGGGTTGATACGCAGTATTTT CASSLGVDTQYF TRBJ2-3 . . TRBV5-1
TGTGCCAGCAGCCCTCCAGGTGGCTCCTACAATGAGCAGTTCTTC CASSPPGGSYNEQFF TRBJ2-1 . . TRBV6-1
TGTGCCAGCGACAGGGGGGGTAGCACAGATACGCAGTATTTT CASDRGGSTDTQYF TRBJ2-3 TRBD1 once TRBV6-4
TGCAGTGCTAGATCGAACAGGGAGCTGAATTCACCCCTCCACTTT CSARSNRELNSPLHF TRBJ1-6 . . TRBV20-1
TGCGCCAGCAGTTCCAAGGGGTTAAGGGGCACAGATACGCAGTATTTT CASSSKGLRGTDTQYF TRBJ2-3 . . TRBV5-1
TGCGCCAGCAGCTTGGGACAGGGGGCAGTTAGGACCGGGGAGCTGTTTTTT CASSLGQGAVRTGELFF TRBJ2-2 TRBD1 few TRBV5-1
TGTGCCAGCAGCCCGGGGGGATGGTCCTACAATGAGCAGTTCTTC CASSPGGWSYNEQFF TRBJ2-1 TRBD2 . TRBV7-2
TGTGCCAGCAGCCCGGAGTCCTTGGGTCACTATGGCTACACCTTC CASSPESLGHYGYTF TRBJ1-2 . . TRBV11-1
TGTGCCAGCAGTGCCCAGGGGGTGGCTGGAAACACCATATATTTT CASSAQGVAGNTIYF TRBJ1-3 TRBD1 . TRBV6-6
TGTGCCAGCAGCTCCCTAGCGGGGGTCTACAATGAGCAGTTCTTC CASSSLAGVYNEQFF TRBJ2-1 TRBD2 . TRBV6-6
TGTGCTAGCAGCTTAGCGGACGCTAGCGGGGGGCGAGCGAACACCGGGGAGCTGTTTTTT CASSLADASGGRANTGELFF TRBJ2-2 TRBD2 once TRBV7-7
TGTGCCACCCGTGCGGGGGCGGATGGCTACACCTTC CATRAGADGYTF TRBJ1-2 . . TRBV6-1
TGTGCCAGCAGTTTAGTGTGGCTAGCGGGGGGAGGGGACCAGTACTTC CASSLVWLAGGGDQYF TRBJ2-5 TRBD2 . TRBV12-3/TRBV12-4
TGTGCCAGTAGTACCCCAGGGGGGGGGCACAATGAGCAGTTCTTC CASSTPGGGHNEQFF TRBJ2-1 . medium-sized TRBV19
TGTGCCAGCAGTCAGGACCTTGGGACAGGGAACGGCTACACCTTC CASSQDLGTGNGYTF TRBJ1-2 TRBD1 few TRBV6-5
TGTGCCAGCAGTCCCCCGGGACACCGCTCCTACGAGCAGTACTTC CASSPPGHRSYEQYF TRBJ2-7 . medium-sized TRBV6-5
TGTGCCAGCAGCTTAAACGGGGGGATTTCTGGGGCCAACGTCCTGACTTTC CASSLNGGISGANVLTF TRBJ2-6 TRBD2 . TRBV7-2
TGTGCCAGCTCACCCTCTCGGAGCTCTGGAAACACCATATATTTT CASSPSRSSGNTIYF TRBJ1-3 . . TRBV18
TGTGCCAGCAGCTTGCGTCGGGGCACAGATACGCAGTATTTT CASSLRRGTDTQYF TRBJ2-3 . . TRBV5-6
TGTGCCACCAGCAGAGACGGGACTAGCGGGAGCTGGTTGGGGTACAATGAGCAGTTCTTC CATSRDGTSGSWLGYNEQFF TRBJ2-1 TRBD2 medium-sized TRBV15
TGCAGTGCCCCAGGGGGGGACAGGATGGGGGAGACCCAGTACTTC CSAPGGDRMGETQYF TRBJ2-5 . . TRBV20-1
TGTGCCACCAGCAGGACAGCAACTAATGAAAAACTGTTTTTT CATSRTATNEKLFF TRBJ1-4 . few TRBV15
TGTGCCAGCAGGCCACAGGGTTCCACAGATACGCAGTATTTT CASRPQGSTDTQYF TRBJ2-3 . medium-sized TRBV27
TGTGCCAGCAGCCAAGGCTGGGGGGTTAGCGGGGGGACGAACACCGGGGAGCTGTTTTTT CASSQGWGVSGGTNTGELFF TRBJ2-2 TRBD2 . TRBV4-2
TGTGCCAGCAGTGAAGGGGGACAGATCTACGAGCAGTACTTC CASSEGGQIYEQYF TRBJ2-7 TRBD1 medium-sized TRBV6-1
TGCAGTGCTAGAGATCCAACGGGGGCGGTAGATACGCAGTATTTT CSARDPTGAVDTQYF TRBJ2-3 . . TRBV20-1
TGTGCCTGGAGGGGTGTGGAGGAGGACACCGGGGAGCTGTTTTTT CAWRGVEEDTGELFF TRBJ2-2 . . TRBV30
TGTGCCACCAGCAGCCGACAGGAGATAGCCAAAAACATTCAGTACTTC CATSSRQEIAKNIQYF TRBJ2-4 . . TRBV15
TGCGCCAGCAGCCAAGATCTGGACAGGGCACGCAATCAGCCCCAGCATTTT CASSQDLDRARNQPQHF TRBJ1-5 TRBD1 . TRBV4-1
TGTGCCGGATCCAATGAGGGCTATGGCTACACCTTC CAGSNEGYGYTF TRBJ1-2 . . TRBV5-4
TGTGCCAGCAGTGACGAAGGGGGTTCGGCAGATACGCAGTATTTT CASSDEGGSADTQYF TRBJ2-3 . medium-sized TRBV6-4
TGTGCCAGCAGATTAGGGGGCGCGAAGGCAGATACGCAGTATTTT CASRLGGAKADTQYF TRBJ2-3 TRBD1 . TRBV7-2
TGTGCCAGCAGCTTAGGAGGCGGGGGCGGGGAGACCCAGTACTTC CASSLGGGGGETQYF TRBJ2-5 . . TRBV7-2
TGCAGCGTTGCACGGCTGGGACAAGAGACCCAGTACTTC CSVARLGQETQYF TRBJ2-5 . medium-sized TRBV29-1
TGTGCCAGCAGCCTCCTCAGGGAGGGATCTGGAAACACCATATATTTT CASSLLREGSGNTIYF TRBJ1-3 . few TRBV7-6